The clone carrying this T cell receptor (beta chain) was seen a single time. Its specificity is not known. The sample comes from a study of T cell responses to AZD1222 COVID-19 vaccine. Method: immunoSEQ multiplex PCR; TCRdb's copy keeps in-frame clones and lacks some. The repertoire holds just under 75,000 clones, about three quarters seen once, with around 48% in the top ten. CDR1 and CDR2 (germline): SGHTA, FQGNSA. V was shortened by 5 bases and J by 7 bases, with 15 bases between the two germline ends. The CDR3 length is 14 residues. Study-wide points: The study found vaccine-associated CD4 TCRs spanning spike, dominant at 160-218 and 743-854. Clonal diversity may have been underestimated, and the donors were mostly white British, with more females than males. Repertoire collection took place solely once the T cell response had peaked.

This material consisted of peripheral blood, taken 28 days after the second AZD1222 dose. This chain connects TRBV7-2 to TRBJ2-4; D assignment may be TRBD1 or TRBD2 (6 bases each). The TCR was taken from an adult who received the AZD1222 COVID-19 vaccine. The CDR3 DNA is TGTGCCAGCAGCCCCGACGGGGGCCGGAACATTCAGTACTTC. Its translation: CASSPDGGRNIQYF.